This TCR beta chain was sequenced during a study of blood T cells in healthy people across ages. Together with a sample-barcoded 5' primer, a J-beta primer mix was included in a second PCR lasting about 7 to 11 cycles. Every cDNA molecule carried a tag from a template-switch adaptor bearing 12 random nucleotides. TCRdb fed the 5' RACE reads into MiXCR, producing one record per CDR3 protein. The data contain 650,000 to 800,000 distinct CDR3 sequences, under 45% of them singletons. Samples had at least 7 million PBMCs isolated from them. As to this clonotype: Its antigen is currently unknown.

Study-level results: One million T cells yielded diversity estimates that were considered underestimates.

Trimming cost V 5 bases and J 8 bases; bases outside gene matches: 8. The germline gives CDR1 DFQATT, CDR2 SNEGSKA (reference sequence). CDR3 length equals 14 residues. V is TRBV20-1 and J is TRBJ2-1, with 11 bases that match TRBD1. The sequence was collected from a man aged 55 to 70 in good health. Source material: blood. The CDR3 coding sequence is TGCAGTGCTCCCCGGACAGGGGGCTTGGATGAGCAGTTCTTC. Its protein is CSAPRTGGLDEQFF.